This record concerns one T cell receptor (beta chain) sequence. CDR3 length: 16 residues. The V gene's germline CDR1 is MNHEY and CDR2 SMNVEV (reference sequence). The V segment lost 1 base and the J segment 5 bases; nucleotides outside the gene matches: 5. This specimen comes from a study of T cell changes during pregnancy in multiple sclerosis. Here immunoSEQ multiplex PCR was the method, and the copy in TCRdb shows in-frame clones only, minus some. The sample contains about 24,000 clones, about 88% of which appear only once. The material was CD8+ T cells from peripheral blood mononuclear cells, obtained in the third trimester of pregnancy. V is TRBV27 and J is TRBJ2-1; 10 bases align to TRBD2. This TCR was sampled from a female donor in good health, enrolled as a control in a pregnancy study. Here the CDR3 reads CASSLWSLAGDNEQFF. CDR3 bases: TGTGCCAGCAGTTTATGGAGCCTAGCGGGGGACAATGAGCAGTTCTTC.